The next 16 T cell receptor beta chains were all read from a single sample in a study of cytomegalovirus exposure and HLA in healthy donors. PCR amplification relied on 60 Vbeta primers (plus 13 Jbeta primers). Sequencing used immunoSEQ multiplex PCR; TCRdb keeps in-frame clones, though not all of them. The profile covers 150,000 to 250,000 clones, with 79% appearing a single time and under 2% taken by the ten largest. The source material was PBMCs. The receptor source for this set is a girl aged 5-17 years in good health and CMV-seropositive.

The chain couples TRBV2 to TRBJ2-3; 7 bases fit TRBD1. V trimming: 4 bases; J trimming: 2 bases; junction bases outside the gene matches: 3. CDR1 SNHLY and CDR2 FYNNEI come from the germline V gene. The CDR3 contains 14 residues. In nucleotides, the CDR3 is TGTGCCAGCAGTGTGACAGGGTACACAGATACGCAGTATTTT. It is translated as CASSVTGYTDTQYF. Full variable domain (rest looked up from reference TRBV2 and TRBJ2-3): EPEVTQTPSHQVTQMGQEVILRCVPISNHLYFYWYRQILGQKVEFLVSFYNNEISEKSEIFDDQFSVERPDGSNFTLKIRSTKLEDSAMYFCASSVTGYTDTQYFGPGTRLTVL.

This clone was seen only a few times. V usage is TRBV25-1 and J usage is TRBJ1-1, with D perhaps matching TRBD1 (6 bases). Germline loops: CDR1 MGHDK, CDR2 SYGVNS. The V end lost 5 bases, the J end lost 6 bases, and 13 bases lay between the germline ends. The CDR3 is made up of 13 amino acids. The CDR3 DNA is TGTGCCAGCAGTCCACAGGGTAGCGCTGAAGCTTTCTTT. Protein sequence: CASSPQGSAEAFF.

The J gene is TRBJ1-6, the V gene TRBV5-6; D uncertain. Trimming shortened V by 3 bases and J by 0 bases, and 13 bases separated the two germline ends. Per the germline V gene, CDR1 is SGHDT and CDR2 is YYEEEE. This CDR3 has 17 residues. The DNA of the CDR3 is TGTGCCAGCAGCTGGGAGGCAGCTAGCTCCTATAATTCACCCCTCCACTTT. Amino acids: CASSWEAASSYNSPLHF.

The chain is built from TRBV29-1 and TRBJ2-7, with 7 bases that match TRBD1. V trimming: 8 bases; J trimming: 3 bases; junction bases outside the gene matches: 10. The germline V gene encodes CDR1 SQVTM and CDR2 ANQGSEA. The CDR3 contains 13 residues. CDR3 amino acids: CSTDLGQNYEQYF. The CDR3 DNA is TGCAGCACGGACTTGGGACAGAACTACGAGCAGTACTTC.

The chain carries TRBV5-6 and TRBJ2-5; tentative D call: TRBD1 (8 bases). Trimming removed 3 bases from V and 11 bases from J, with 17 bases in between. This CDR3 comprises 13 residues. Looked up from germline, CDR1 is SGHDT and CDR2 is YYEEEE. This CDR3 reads CASSYRDRREQYF. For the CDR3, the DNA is TGTGCCAGCAGCTACAGGGACAGGCGGGAGCAGTACTTC.

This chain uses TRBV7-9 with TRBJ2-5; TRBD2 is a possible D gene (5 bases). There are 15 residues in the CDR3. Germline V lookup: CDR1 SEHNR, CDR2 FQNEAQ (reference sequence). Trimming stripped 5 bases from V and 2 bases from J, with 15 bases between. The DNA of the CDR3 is TGTGCCAGCAGCCATTCCTCCGGACTGCAAGAGACCCAGTACTTC. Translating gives CASSHSSGLQETQYF.

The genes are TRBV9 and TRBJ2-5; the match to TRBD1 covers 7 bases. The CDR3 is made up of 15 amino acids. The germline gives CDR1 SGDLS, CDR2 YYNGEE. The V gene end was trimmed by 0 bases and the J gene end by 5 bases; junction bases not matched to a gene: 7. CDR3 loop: CASSVESGRGETQYF. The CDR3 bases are TGTGCCAGCAGCGTAGAGAGCGGCAGGGGGGAGACCCAGTACTTC.

The chain's CDR3 is CASTRLAGNQETQYF. CDR3 coding DNA: TGTGCCAGCACCCGACTAGCGGGAAATCAAGAGACCCAGTACTTC. The V call is TRBV6-5, the J call TRBJ2-5; 11 nucleotides line up with TRBD2. J lost 2 bases, V lost 7 bases, and 6 bases had no gene match. The CDR3 consists of 15 residues. Per the germline V gene, CDR1 is MNHEY and CDR2 is SVGAGI.

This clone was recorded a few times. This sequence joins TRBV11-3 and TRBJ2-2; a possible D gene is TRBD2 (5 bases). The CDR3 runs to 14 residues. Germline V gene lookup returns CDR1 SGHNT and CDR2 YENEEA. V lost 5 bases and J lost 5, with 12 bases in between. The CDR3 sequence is CASSPTLVTGELFF. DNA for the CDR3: TGTGCCAGCAGCCCAACACTAGTTACCGGGGAGCTGTTTTTT.

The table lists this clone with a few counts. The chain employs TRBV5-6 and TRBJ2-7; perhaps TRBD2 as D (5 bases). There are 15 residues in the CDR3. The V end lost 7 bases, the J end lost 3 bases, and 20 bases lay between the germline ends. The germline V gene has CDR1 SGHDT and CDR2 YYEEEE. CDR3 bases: TGTGCCAGCGCACTACGGGGTCAATCCCGCTACGAGCAGTACTTC. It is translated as CASALRGQSRYEQYF.

The CDR3 sequence: CASSALSTDTQYF. CDR3 coding DNA: TGCGCCAGCAGTGCTCTGAGCACAGATACGCAGTATTTT. This chain links TRBV10-2 with TRBJ2-3; D remains ambiguous. V gave up 4 bases and J gave up 0 bases, with 5 bases separating them. Germline V gene data show CDR1 as WSHSY and CDR2 as SAAADI. The CDR3 spans 13 residues.

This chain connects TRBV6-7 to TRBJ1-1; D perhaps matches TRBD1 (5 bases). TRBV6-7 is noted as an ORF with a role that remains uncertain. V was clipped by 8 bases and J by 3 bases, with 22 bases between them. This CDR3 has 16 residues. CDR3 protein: CASSHFEAGVDTEAFF. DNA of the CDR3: TGTGCCAGCTCCCACTTCGAGGCGGGGGTTGACACTGAAGCTTTCTTT.

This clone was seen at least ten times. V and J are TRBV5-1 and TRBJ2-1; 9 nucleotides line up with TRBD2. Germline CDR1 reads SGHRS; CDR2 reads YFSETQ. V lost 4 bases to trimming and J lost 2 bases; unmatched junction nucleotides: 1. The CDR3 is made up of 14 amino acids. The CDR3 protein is CASSASGAYNEQFF. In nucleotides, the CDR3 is TGCGCCAGCAGCGCTAGCGGGGCCTACAATGAGCAGTTCTTC.

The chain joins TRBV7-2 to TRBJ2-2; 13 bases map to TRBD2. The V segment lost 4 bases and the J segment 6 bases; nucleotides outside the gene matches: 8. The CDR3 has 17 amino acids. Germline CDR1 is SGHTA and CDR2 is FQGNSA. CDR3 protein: CASSSAPGTSGAGELFF. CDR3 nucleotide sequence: TGTGCCAGCAGCTCAGCCCCCGGGACTAGCGGGGCCGGGGAGCTGTTTTTT.

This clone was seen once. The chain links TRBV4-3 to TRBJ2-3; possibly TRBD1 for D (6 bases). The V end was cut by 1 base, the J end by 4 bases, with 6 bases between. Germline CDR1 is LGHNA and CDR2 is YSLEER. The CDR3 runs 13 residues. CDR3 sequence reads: CASSQAGADTQYF. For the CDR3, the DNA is TGCGCCAGCAGCCAAGCAGGGGCAGATACGCAGTATTTT.

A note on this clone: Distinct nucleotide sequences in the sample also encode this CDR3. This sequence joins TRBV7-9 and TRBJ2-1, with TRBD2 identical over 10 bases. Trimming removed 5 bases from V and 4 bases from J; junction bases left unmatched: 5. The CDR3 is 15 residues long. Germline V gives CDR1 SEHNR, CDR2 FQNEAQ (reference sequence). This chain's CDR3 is CASSLLAGIYNEQFF. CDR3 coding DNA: TGTGCCAGCAGCCTACTAGCGGGGATATACAATGAGCAGTTCTTC. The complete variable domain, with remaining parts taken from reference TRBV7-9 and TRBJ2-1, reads DTGVSQNPRHKITKRGQNVTFRCDPISEHNRLYWYRQTLGQGPEFLTYFQNEAQLEKSRLLSDRFSAERPKGSFSTLEIQRTEQGDSAMYLCASSLLAGIYNEQFFGPGTRLTVL.